The rows below give T cell receptor beta chains drawn from one sample of a study of OX40 agonist ivuxolimab in advanced cancers. Sequencing used immunoSEQ multiplex PCR; TCRdb keeps in-frame clones, though not all of them. The repertoire has approximately 79,000 clones, about 86% of them found once; the top ten carry over 0.75%. The sample was CD4+ or CD8+ T cells sorted from blood, taken in a trial of the OX40 agonist ivuxolimab. The receptors were sampled from an adult with an advanced solid tumor such as melanoma, head and neck, liver or kidney cancer. Both conserved end residues are part of each CDR3. The D gene is left open where the match is weak. Where a row states a size, it is once, few, many or the class of an expanded clone; other rows omit it.

TRBJ2-5 . TRBV9 TRBD2 TGTGCCAGCAGCGTGACTAGCGAGGGAGAGACCCAGTACTTC CASSVTSEGETQYF
TRBJ2-7 . TRBV9 . TGTGCCAGCAGCACGGGACCGACCTACGAGCAGTACTTC CASSTGPTYEQYF
TRBJ1-1 . TRBV6-1 TRBD1 TGTGCCAGCTACGTACAGGGGGCGGGGAACACTGAAGCTTTCTTT CASYVQGAGNTEAFF
TRBJ2-7 . TRBV6-1 . TGTGCCAGCGACATTAACTCCTACGAGCAGTACTTC CASDINSYEQYF
TRBJ2-3 . TRBV5-5 . TGTGCCAGCAGCTCCGGGGGCGGAGGCCTAGATACGCAGTATTTT CASSSGGGGLDTQYF
TRBJ2-7 . TRBV11-3 . TGTGCCAGCAGCTCGAGGAACTACGAGCAGTACTTC CASSSRNYEQYF
TRBJ2-2 . TRBV18 . TGTGCCAGCTCGCCAGTCCAAGCCGGGGAGCTGTTTTTT CASSPVQAGELFF
TRBJ2-5 . TRBV6-7 TRBD2 TGTGCCAGCAGTTACTCCATAGCGGGACAAGAGACCCAGTACTTC CASSYSIAGQETQYF
TRBJ2-7 . TRBV6-6 TRBD1 TGTGCCAGCAGTTACCCCGCAGGGGGCTCCTACGAGCAGTACTTC CASSYPAGGSYEQYF
TRBJ1-2 . TRBV19 . TGTGCCAGTAGTGACAGGTCGACGTATGGCTACACCTTC CASSDRSTYGYTF
TRBJ2-1 . TRBV14 . TGTGCCAGCAGCCGACCGCGACTAGTAAATGAGCAGTTCTTC CASSRPRLVNEQFF
TRBJ1-4 . TRBV9 . TGTGCCAGCAGCCCTCACAGGGTTAATGAAAAACTGTTTTTT CASSPHRVNEKLFF
TRBJ1-1 . TRBV6-1 . TGTGCCAGCAGTCTCACAGGGAACACTGAAGCTTTCTTT CASSLTGNTEAFF
TRBJ1-4 . TRBV25-1 TRBD1 TGTGCCAGCAGTGGAAGGGACAGTTTTAATGAAAAACTGTTTTTT CASSGRDSFNEKLFF
TRBJ1-2 . TRBV5-6 . TGTGCCAGCAGCCCCCTAGACCATTATCGTAGTGGCTACACCTTC CASSPLDHYRSGYTF
TRBJ1-3 . TRBV10-3 . TGTGCCATCAGAGCGAGGGGGGCTGGAAACACCATATATTTT CAIRARGAGNTIYF
TRBJ2-7 few TRBV6-5 TRBD1 TGTGCCAGCAGCTCCGACAGGGGGACGGAGGAGCAGTACTTC CASSSDRGTEEQYF
TRBJ2-3 . TRBV5-6 . TGTGCCAGCAGCTTGGAGGGGACCGGCACAGATACGCAGTATTTT CASSLEGTGTDTQYF
TRBJ1-5 few TRBV6-6 . TGTGCCAGCAGTTACAGGGAAGGCAATCAGCCCCAGCATTTT CASSYREGNQPQHF
TRBJ1-5 . TRBV11-2 . TGTGCCAGCAGCTTATCAGGCAATCAGCCCCAGCATTTT CASSLSGNQPQHF